This TCR beta chain comes out of a study of Ad26.COV2.S vaccination and SARS-CoV-2 variants. Whole-study results and caveats: Spike-specific responses of CD8+ and CD4+ T cells were reported to display substantial breadth after vaccination. The study found higher spike-specific TCR breadth in vaccine than placebo recipients. Analyses of TCR breadth and depth may have underestimated total T cell responses.

Details on this clone: Its antigen is not identified.

Generated by immunoSEQ multiplex PCR, the TCRdb table keeps only in-frame clones and is missing some. The sample records around 320,000 clones, about 85% being singletons. CDR1 MDHEN and CDR2 SYDVKM come from the germline V gene. The CDR3 covers 17 residues. V lost 6 bases and J lost 0; bases outside the gene matches: 6. Treatment of the sample: around 19 received Ad26.COV2.S at low or high dose, single or two shots; roughly 5 received placebo; per-sample allocation not given. Samples came from day 63 after the first vaccine or placebo injection. The genes are TRBV28 and TRBJ1-6, with 9 bases that match TRBD1. The receptor comes from a person between 18 and 59 years old who received the Ad26.COV2.S COVID-19 vaccine or a placebo. The sample was peripheral blood, taken in a trial of Ad26.COV2.S vaccine versus placebo. This CDR3 is CASSGTGGYSYNSPLHF. CDR3 sequence (DNA): TGTGCCAGCAGCGGAACAGGGGGCTACTCCTATAATTCACCCCTCCACTTT. The whole variable domain, filled in from reference TRBV28 and TRBJ1-6, reads DVKVTQSSRYLVKRTGEKVFLECVQDMDHENMFWYRQDPGLGLRLIYFSYDVKMKEKGDIPEGYSVSREKKERFSLILESASTNQTSMYLCASSGTGGYSYNSPLHFGNGTRLTVT.